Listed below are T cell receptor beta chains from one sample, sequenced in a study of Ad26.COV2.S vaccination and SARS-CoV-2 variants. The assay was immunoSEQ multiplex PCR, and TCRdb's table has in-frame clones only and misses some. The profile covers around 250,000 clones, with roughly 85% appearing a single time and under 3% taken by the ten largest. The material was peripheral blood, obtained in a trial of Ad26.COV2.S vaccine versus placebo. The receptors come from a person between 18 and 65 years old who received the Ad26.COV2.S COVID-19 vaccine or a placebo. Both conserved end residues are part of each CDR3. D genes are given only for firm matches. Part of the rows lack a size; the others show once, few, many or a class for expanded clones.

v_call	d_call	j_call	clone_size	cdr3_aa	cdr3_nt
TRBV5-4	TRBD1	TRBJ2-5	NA	CASSPQGAKTQYF	TGTGCCAGCAGCCCGCAGGGGGCGAAGACCCAGTACTTC
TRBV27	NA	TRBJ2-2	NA	CASSLQGTGELFF	TGTGCCAGCAGTCTGCAGGGTACCGGGGAGCTGTTTTTT
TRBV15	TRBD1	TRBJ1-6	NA	CATSLRTGGSSYNSPLHF	TGTGCCACCAGCCTGCGGACAGGGGGGAGCTCCTATAATTCACCCCTCCACTTT
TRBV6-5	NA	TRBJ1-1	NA	CASSRAGNTEAFF	TGTGCCAGCAGTCGAGCAGGGAACACTGAAGCTTTCTTT
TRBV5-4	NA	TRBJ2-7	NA	CASSFDVNYEQYF	TGTGCCAGCAGCTTCGACGTGAACTACGAGCAGTACTTC
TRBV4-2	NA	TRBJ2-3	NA	CASRGITDTQYF	TGTGCCAGCAGAGGGATCACAGATACGCAGTATTTT
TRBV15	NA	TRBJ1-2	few	CATSRDRPGSYGGYTF	TGTGCCACCAGCAGAGATAGGCCAGGGTCCTATGGGGGCTACACCTTC
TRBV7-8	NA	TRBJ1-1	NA	CASSFKGGNTEAFF	TGTGCCAGCAGCTTCAAAGGCGGGAACACTGAAGCTTTCTTT
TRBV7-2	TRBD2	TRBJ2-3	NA	CASSPSGRVFDTQYF	TGTGCCAGCAGCCCTAGCGGGAGGGTTTTTGATACGCAGTATTTT
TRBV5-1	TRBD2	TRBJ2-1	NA	CASSRGTRVDNEQFF	TGCGCCAGCAGCCGAGGGACTAGGGTAGACAATGAGCAGTTCTTC
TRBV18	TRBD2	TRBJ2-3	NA	CASSPLRAGGPIRTDTQYF	TGTGCCAGCTCACCACTCCGAGCGGGAGGACCTATCCGCACAGATACGCAGTATTTT
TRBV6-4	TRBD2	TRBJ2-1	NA	CARKVERDDNEQFF	TGTGCCAGGAAGGTCGAGCGGGATGATAATGAGCAGTTCTTC
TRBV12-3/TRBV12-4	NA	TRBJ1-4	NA	CASSLGGFEKLFF	TGTGCCAGCAGTTTGGGTGGTTTTGAAAAACTGTTTTTT
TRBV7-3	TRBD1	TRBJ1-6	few	CASSLSPQGLSPLHF	TGTGCCAGCAGCTTATCCCCACAGGGGTTGTCACCCCTCCACTTT
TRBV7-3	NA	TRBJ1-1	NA	CASSSDSVGGSEAFF	TGTGCCAGCAGCTCAGATTCAGTGGGGGGCTCTGAAGCTTTCTTT
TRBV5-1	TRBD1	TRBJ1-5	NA	CASSRTGGEGQPQHF	TGCGCCAGCAGCCGTACAGGGGGCGAAGGGCAGCCCCAGCATTTT
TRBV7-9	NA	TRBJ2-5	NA	CASSYFYIRAPEETQYF	TGTGCCAGCAGCTACTTCTACATACGGGCTCCAGAGGAGACCCAGTACTTC
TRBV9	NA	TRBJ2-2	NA	CASSVGRRGAGELFF	TGTGCCAGCAGCGTAGGGAGACGAGGGGCCGGGGAGCTGTTTTTT
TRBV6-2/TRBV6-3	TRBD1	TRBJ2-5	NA	CASSSPGQGETQYF	TGTGCCAGCAGTTCCCCCGGACAGGGAGAGACCCAGTACTTC
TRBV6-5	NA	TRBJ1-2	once	CASSYSTMGVYGYTF	TGTGCCAGCAGTTACTCGACGATGGGGGTCTATGGCTACACCTTC
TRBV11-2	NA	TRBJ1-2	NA	CASSLGLRYTF	TGTGCCAGCAGTCTTGGACTGAGGTACACCTTC
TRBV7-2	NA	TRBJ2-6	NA	CASRGAGANVLTF	TGTGCCAGCAGGGGGGCTGGGGCCAACGTCCTGACTTTC